One and the same sample provided the 22 T cell receptor beta chains below, sequenced in a study of technical replicates of blood from a few donors (dated by TCRdb to about 2017). The library was prepared using the immunoSEQ multiplex PCR assay. Not all clones reach the TCRdb copy of this immuneACCESS table, which keeps in-frame sequences only. Checked studies attribute under half of the gap to unresolved V genes and leave the rest unexplained. The table for this sample lists around 79,000 clones; more than 85% of them were counted only once. The top ten clonotypes cover 0.3% to 0.45% of the sample. The sequencing sample was made of T cells isolated from PBMCs. The receptor source for this set is a human donor in good health. Some clones in this sample may be carry-over from other donors' samples.

The rearrangement uses TRBV6-4 and TRBJ2-3; no reliable D call. CDR1 is MRHNA and CDR2 is SNTAGT in the germline V gene. Deletions cut 3 bases from V and 3 bases from J, with 7 bases between. The CDR3 sequence is 13 residues long. CDR3 loop: CASSERVTDTQYF. The CDR3 DNA follows: TGTGCCAGCAGTGAGAGAGTTACAGATACGCAGTATTTT.

This clone appeared once. The chain employs TRBV15 and TRBJ2-1; D call uncertain. The CDR3 has 13 amino acids. Germline CDR1 is LNHNV and CDR2 is YYDKDF (reference sequence). Between the trimmed V and J ends, which lost 1 base and 5 bases, there was a span of 6 bases. CDR3 protein: CATSRGANNEQFF. For the CDR3, the DNA is TGTGCCACCAGCAGAGGAGCTAACAATGAGCAGTTCTTC.

The CDR3: CASSSPTTGVMEQYF. In DNA form, the CDR3 reads TGTGCCAGTAGCTCCCCTACGACAGGGGTCATGGAGCAGTACTTC. V and J are TRBV19 and TRBJ2-7; 8 bases fit TRBD1. V shed 6 bases and J 7 bases; nucleotides not matched to a gene: 14. This CDR3 has 15 amino acids. Germline assignment: CDR1 LNHDA and CDR2 SQIVND (reference sequence).

The J gene is TRBJ1-1, the V gene TRBV6-5; 7 nucleotides agree with TRBD1. The CDR3 sequence is 14 residues long. With 2 bases clipped from V and 6 bases from J, the junction kept 6 bases outside the gene matches. The germline gives CDR1 MNHEY, CDR2 SVGAGI. In nucleotides, the CDR3 is TGTGCCAGCAGTTACGACAGGGATTACGCTGAAGCTTTCTTT. Translating it yields CASSYDRDYAEAFF.

The chain combines TRBV5-1 with TRBJ2-7, with 7 bases aligning to TRBD1. There are 17 residues in the CDR3. Trimming at V came to 2 bases and at J to 0 bases, leaving 11 bases not matched to a gene. Germline CDR1 reads SGHRS; CDR2 reads YFSETQ. CDR3 sequence: CASSFVPGTEVSYEQYF. The CDR3 DNA is TGCGCCAGCAGCTTCGTCCCCGGGACAGAAGTCTCCTACGAGCAGTACTTC.

The genes are TRBV30 and TRBJ1-2; D is possibly TRBD1 (6 bases). The CDR3 is made up of 13 amino acids. V was trimmed by 1 base and J by 4 bases, leaving 10 bases between them. Germline-derived CDR1 and CDR2 are GTSNPN and SVGIG (reference sequence). CDR3 residues: CAWSEWTAYGYTF. In DNA form, the CDR3 reads TGTGCCTGGAGTGAGTGGACAGCCTATGGCTACACCTTC.

The gene calls are TRBV28 and TRBJ1-5, with unresolved D. The CDR3 extends over 15 amino acids. The germline V and J ends were trimmed by 3 bases and 3 bases, with 12 bases remaining between them. The V gene's germline CDR1 is MDHEN and CDR2 SYDVKM. CDR3 in amino acids: CASSLLGSYNQPQHF. DNA for the CDR3: TGTGCCAGCAGTTTGCTCGGGAGCTACAATCAGCCCCAGCATTTT.

This chain connects TRBV10-3 to TRBJ2-7; D might be TRBD1 (6 bases). Deletions cut 3 bases from V and 2 bases from J, with 11 bases between. This CDR3 is 14 amino acids long. Looked up from germline, CDR1 is ENHRY and CDR2 is SYGVKD. The CDR3 sequence is CAISETGYTYEQYF. The CDR3, as DNA: TGTGCCATCAGTGAAACAGGGTACACCTACGAGCAGTACTTC.

This chain joins TRBV28 and TRBJ2-1; 11 nucleotides agree with TRBD2. There are 18 residues in the CDR3. Trimming cost V 3 bases and J 2 bases; bases outside gene matches: 9. The germline CDR1 and CDR2 sequences are MDHEN and SYDVKM. CDR3 sequence: CASSFASSGRVTYNEQFF. In nucleotides, the CDR3 is TGTGCCAGCAGTTTCGCCAGTAGCGGGAGGGTGACCTACAATGAGCAGTTCTTC.

The V and J genes are TRBV28 and TRBJ1-5; 7 bases agree with TRBD1. Trimming at V came to 6 bases and at J to 3 bases, leaving 5 bases not matched to a gene. From germline, CDR1 is MDHEN and CDR2 SYDVKM. The CDR3 is 14 amino acids. The chain's CDR3 is CASRRQGFNQPQHF. The CDR3, as DNA: TGTGCCAGCAGGCGACAGGGCTTCAATCAGCCCCAGCATTTT. Drawing the rest from reference TRBV28 and TRBJ1-5, the complete variable domain is DVKVTQSSRYLVKRTGEKVFLECVQDMDHENMFWYRQDPGLGLRLIYFSYDVKMKEKGDIPEGYSVSREKKERFSLILESASTNQTSMYLCASRRQGFNQPQHFGDGTRLSIL.

The chain couples TRBV5-4 to TRBJ2-3; TRBD1 matches at 8 bases. Losses at the gene ends were 2 bases for V and 5 bases for J; bases not matched to a gene: 7. The CDR3 is 15 residues long. The germline V gene has CDR1 SGHNT and CDR2 YYREEE (reference sequence). The CDR3, as DNA: TGTGCCAGCAGCTTCTTGGACAGGGTGTTAGATACGCAGTATTTT. The encoded protein is CASSFLDRVLDTQYF.

This clone was detected once. Other DNA sequences in this sample translate to the same CDR3. The chain is built from TRBV18 and TRBJ2-7; TRBD1 matches at 7 bases. Germline V gives CDR1 KGHSH, CDR2 LQKENI. This CDR3 is built from 13 residues. Losses at the gene ends were 3 bases for V and 1 base for J; bases not matched to a gene: 0. The CDR3 sequence: CASSPGQSYEQYF. CDR3 DNA: TGTGCCAGCTCACCGGGACAGTCCTACGAGCAGTACTTC.

This clone has more than one count but fewer than ten. The rearrangement joins TRBV4-1 to TRBJ1-1; D unresolved. Germline CDR1 and CDR2: MGHRA and YSYEKL. The CDR3 extends over 16 amino acids. V shed 0 bases and J shed 1 base, with 12 bases lying between them. The CDR3 DNA is TGCGCCAGCAGCCAAGATCGAAGACCGGGGAACACTGAAGCTTTCTTT. Residues: CASSQDRRPGNTEAFF.

The chain employs TRBV19 and TRBJ2-2; D ambiguous. CDR1 LNHDA and CDR2 SQIVND come from the germline V gene (reference sequence). This CDR3 region has 14 residues. V was shortened by 3 bases and J by 8 bases, with 13 bases between the two germline ends. The CDR3 DNA follows: TGTGCCAGTAGTATCACGTGGAGTGCGGGGGAGCTGTTTTTT. Encoded protein: CASSITWSAGELFF.

The sample holds one count of this clone. CDR3 protein: CASSQTGTQDEKLFF. The CDR3 region has the DNA TGTGCCAGCAGCCAGACTGGGACACAGGATGAAAAACTGTTTTTT. This sequence joins TRBV4-2 and TRBJ1-4; TRBD1 might be the D (6 bases). This CDR3 spans 15 amino acids. Between the trimmed V and J ends, which lost 3 bases and 6 bases, there was a span of 14 bases. CDR1 and CDR2 from the germline V gene are LGHNA and YNFKEQ.

The CDR3 sequence: CASSLNRGGYEQYF. CDR3 nucleotides: TGTGCCAGTAGCCTGAACAGGGGCGGGTACGAGCAGTACTTC. The chain recombines TRBV19 with TRBJ2-7; 7 positions match TRBD1. The CDR3 is made up of 14 amino acids. V lost 6 bases, J lost 4 bases, and 9 bases stayed unmatched. The germline V gene has CDR1 LNHDA and CDR2 SQIVND (reference sequence). Together with reference TRBV19 and TRBJ2-7, the CDR3 gives the full variable domain: DGGITQSPKYLFRKEGQNVTLSCEQNLNHDAMYWYRQDPGQGLRLIYYSQIVNDFQKGDIAEGYSVSREKKESFPLTVTSAQKNPTAFYLCASSLNRGGYEQYFGPGTRLTVT.

The chain employs TRBV4-1 and TRBJ2-5; D is uncertain. The J call may be mistaken, given a closer DNA end match to TRBJ2-7. This CDR3 region has 15 residues. Germline loops: CDR1 MGHRA, CDR2 YSYEKL. CDR3 in amino acids: CASSLFNLPSYEQYF. Written as DNA, the CDR3 is TGCGCCAGCAGCCTTTTTAACCTACCCTCCTACGAGCAGTACTTC.

The chain is built from TRBV6-1 and TRBJ1-1; D is unresolved. CDR3 length: 16 residues. V lost 2 bases, J lost 0 bases, and 13 bases lay in between. CDR1 MNHNS and CDR2 SASEGT come from the germline V gene. DNA for the CDR3: TGTGCCAGCAGTGAATCTAAAGGAGCCATGAACACTGAAGCTTTCTTT. This gives the protein CASSESKGAMNTEAFF.

The chain carries TRBV6-5 and TRBJ2-3, with a tentative D call TRBD2 (6 bases). Looked up from germline, CDR1 is MNHEY and CDR2 is SVGAGI. CDR3 length: 14 amino acids. V dropped 6 bases and J dropped 3 bases, with 13 bases sitting between them. CDR3 bases: TGTGCCAGCAGCTACGGGACTTTAACAGATACGCAGTATTTT. Protein sequence: CASSYGTLTDTQYF.

The chain combines TRBV7-9 with TRBJ1-5; D gene uncertain. Looked up from germline, CDR1 is SEHNR and CDR2 is FQNEAQ (reference sequence). Trimming pared 1 base from V and 4 bases from J, leaving 5 bases between. This CDR3 comprises 13 residues. CDR3 sequence: CASSLGANQPQHF. Here the CDR3 DNA reads TGTGCCAGCAGCTTAGGGGCTAATCAGCCCCAGCATTTT. Full variable domain (missing parts from reference TRBV7-9 and TRBJ1-5): DTGVSQNPRHKITKRGQNVTFRCDPISEHNRLYWYRQTLGQGPEFLTYFQNEAQLEKSRLLSDRFSAERPKGSFSTLEIQRTEQGDSAMYLCASSLGANQPQHFGDGTRLSIL.

This rearrangement joins TRBV14 to TRBJ2-3, with 8 positions matching TRBD2. Losses at the gene ends were 0 bases for V and 5 bases for J; bases not matched to a gene: 4. Germline CDR1 reads SGHDN; CDR2 reads FVKESK. The CDR3 is 15 amino acids. CDR3 amino acids: CASSQEQREIDTQYF. For the CDR3, the DNA is TGTGCCAGCAGCCAAGAGCAGCGGGAGATAGATACGCAGTATTTT.

The rearrangement joins TRBV6-6 to TRBJ2-4; tentative D call: TRBD2 (5 bases). The CDR3 contains 14 residues. The V end was cut by 4 bases, the J end by 4 bases, with 11 bases between. The germline V gene has CDR1 MNHNY and CDR2 SVGAGI (reference sequence). The CDR3 region is CASSWGVAKNIQYF. In nucleotides, the CDR3 is TGTGCCAGCAGTTGGGGAGTAGCTAAAAACATTCAGTACTTC.